The table lists the clone carrying this T cell receptor beta chain with many counts. Its antigen is unknown. When hyperthyroidism was first diagnosed, the blood sample was taken, preceding any ophthalmopathy symptoms. Amplification yielded TCR beta CDR3 regions, with RNA transcripts as the source. RT-PCR in the first round (using the HTBI primer set) targeted the TCR CDR3. TCRdb reprocessed the multiplex PCR reads via MiXCR and lists one record per CDR3 protein. The sample carries some 600,000 distinct CDR3 sequences, over 11% recorded once. These data are taken from a study of T cells in Graves' hyperthyroidism and ophthalmopathy. Study-level background: Pretreatment peripheral blood was obtained at initial diagnosis. Study-level points and caveats: The majority of expanded thyroid clonotypes above 0.001 also appeared in blood.

CDR1 is SGHTA, CDR2 FQGNSA, per germline. The CDR3 runs 15 residues. V lost 5 bases, J lost 0 bases, and 14 bases lay in between. This chain connects TRBV7-2 to TRBJ2-7; perhaps TRBD1 as D (5 bases). The TCR was taken from a woman in her 30s with Graves' hyperthyroidism that later progressed to Graves' ophthalmopathy. Material: blood. The DNA for the CDR3 is TGTGCCAGCAGCGGAGCTGGGGCCAGCTCCTACGAGCAGTACTTC. This gives the protein CASSGAGASSYEQYF.